This record looks at one T cell receptor beta chain sequence and its context. Its antigen is currently unknown. One end of the junction varies from germline; a read error may be responsible. The data were obtained in a study of T cell responses to AZD1222 COVID-19 vaccine. Overall study results and limits: Only a handful of AZD1222 recipients tested seropositive at baseline. All repertoire sampling was performed exclusively after the peak T cell response.

The assay was immunoSEQ multiplex PCR, and TCRdb's table has in-frame clones only and misses some. In the table there are 150,000 or so clones, over 90% of which are singletons. CDR1 MDHEN and CDR2 SYDVKM come from the germline V gene. The CDR3 has 14 residues. The receptor was derived from an adult in good health. The chain couples TRBV28 to TRBJ1-2, with a weak D call TRBD1 (6 bases). This sample comprised peripheral blood, obtained on day 0 of AZD1222 vaccination. The CDR3 nucleotides read TGTGCCAGCAGTTTGCCCCTCCCGGGACATGGGTACACCTTC. Encoded protein: CASSLPLPGHGYTF.